This T cell receptor beta chain was sequenced for a study of cytomegalovirus exposure and HLA in healthy donors. Germline V lookup: CDR1 SGDLS, CDR2 YYNGEE. The CDR3 covers 14 residues. V was clipped by 3 bases and J by 6 bases, with 16 bases between them. Both 60 Vbeta primers and 13 Jbeta primers went into the PCR. The method was immunoSEQ multiplex PCR; TCRdb's version includes in-frame clones alone and lacks a portion of them. The sample yields roughly 100,000 clones, under 80% seen once. The chain joins TRBV9 to TRBJ2-7; D is possibly TRBD2 (6 bases). The sample taken for sequencing was PBMCs. The sequence derives from a woman between 40 and 55 years old in good health and CMV-seropositive. CDR3 region: CASSGGLGLAEQYF. In DNA form, the CDR3 reads TGTGCCAGCAGCGGGGGACTTGGGCTAGCCGAGCAGTACTTC.